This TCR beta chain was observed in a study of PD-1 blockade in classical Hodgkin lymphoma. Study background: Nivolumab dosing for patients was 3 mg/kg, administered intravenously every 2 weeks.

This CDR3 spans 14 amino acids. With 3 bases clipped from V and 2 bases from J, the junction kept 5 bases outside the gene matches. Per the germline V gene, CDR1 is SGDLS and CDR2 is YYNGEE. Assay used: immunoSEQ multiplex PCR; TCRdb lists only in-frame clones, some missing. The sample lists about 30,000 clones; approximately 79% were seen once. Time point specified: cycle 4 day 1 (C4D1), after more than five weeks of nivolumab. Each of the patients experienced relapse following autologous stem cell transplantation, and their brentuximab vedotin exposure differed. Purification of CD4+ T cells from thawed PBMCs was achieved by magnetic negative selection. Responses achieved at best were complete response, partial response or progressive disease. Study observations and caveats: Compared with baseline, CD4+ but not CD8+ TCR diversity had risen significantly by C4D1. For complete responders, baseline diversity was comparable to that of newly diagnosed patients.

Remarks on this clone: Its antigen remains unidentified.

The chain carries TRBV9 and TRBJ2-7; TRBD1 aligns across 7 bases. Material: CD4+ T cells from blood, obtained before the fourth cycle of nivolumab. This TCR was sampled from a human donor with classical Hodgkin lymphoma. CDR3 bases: TGTGCCAGCAGCGAGGGGGCTACTACCTACGAGCAGTACTTC. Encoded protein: CASSEGATTYEQYF.